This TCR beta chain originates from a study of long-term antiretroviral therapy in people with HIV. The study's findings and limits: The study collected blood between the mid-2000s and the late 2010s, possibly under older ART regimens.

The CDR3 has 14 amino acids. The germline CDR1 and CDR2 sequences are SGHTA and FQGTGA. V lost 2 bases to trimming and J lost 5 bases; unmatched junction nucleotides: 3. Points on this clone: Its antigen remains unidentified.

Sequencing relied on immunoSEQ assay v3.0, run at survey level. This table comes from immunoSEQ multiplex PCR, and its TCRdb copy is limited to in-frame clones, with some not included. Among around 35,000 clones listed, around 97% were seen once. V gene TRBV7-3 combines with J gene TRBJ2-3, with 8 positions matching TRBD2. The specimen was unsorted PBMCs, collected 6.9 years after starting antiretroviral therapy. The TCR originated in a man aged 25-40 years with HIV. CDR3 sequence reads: CASSLAGGIDTQYF. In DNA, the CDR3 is TGTGCCAGCAGCTTAGCGGGAGGAATAGATACGCAGTATTTT. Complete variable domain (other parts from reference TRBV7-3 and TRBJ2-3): GAGVSQTPSNKVTEKGKYVELRCDPISGHTALYWYRQSLGQGPEFLIYFQGTGAADDSGLPNDRFFAVRPEGSVSTLKIQRTERGDSAVYLCASSLAGGIDTQYFGPGTRLTVL.